A selection of T cell receptor beta chains follows, all from one sample in a study of shared clonotypes between healthy human individuals. Profiled with immunoSEQ multiplex PCR; TCRdb holds only in-frame clones, not every one. The table records some 500,000 clones, 70% to 80% of them present only once. Sequencing used PBMCs. These receptors originate from a middle-aged woman in good health. Some clones in this sample may be carry-over from other donors' samples. CDR3s include the opening cysteine and the closing phenylalanine or tryptophan. Fields, in order: D gene, clone size, J gene, V gene, CDR3 DNA, CDR3 protein. The D gene is left open where the match is weak. Part of the rows lack a size; the others show once, few, many or a class for expanded clones.

d_call: TRBD2
clone_size: -
j_call: TRBJ2-1
v_call: TRBV30
cdr3_nt: TGTGCCTGGAGTGTGAGTCGGGAGGGGTACAATGAGCAGTTCTTC
cdr3_aa: CAWSVSREGYNEQFF

d_call: -
clone_size: many
j_call: TRBJ2-7
v_call: TRBV27
cdr3_nt: TGTGCCAGCAGTTTATCCGGGCCGCTTAACGAGCAGTACTTC
cdr3_aa: CASSLSGPLNEQYF

d_call: -
clone_size: -
j_call: TRBJ2-7
v_call: TRBV5-1
cdr3_nt: TGCGCCAGCAGCTTCCGCGGAGGCAGCTCCTACGAGCAGTACTTC
cdr3_aa: CASSFRGGSSYEQYF

d_call: -
clone_size: -
j_call: TRBJ1-1
v_call: TRBV5-1
cdr3_nt: TGCGCCAGCAGCTTGCAGACAGAGAACATGAACACTGAAGCTTTCTTT
cdr3_aa: CASSLQTENMNTEAFF

d_call: TRBD1
clone_size: -
j_call: TRBJ2-3
v_call: TRBV5-1
cdr3_nt: TGCGCCAGCAGCGTGGACAGGTACGGCACAGATACGCAGTATTTT
cdr3_aa: CASSVDRYGTDTQYF

d_call: -
clone_size: few
j_call: TRBJ1-4
v_call: TRBV28
cdr3_nt: TGTGCCAGCAGCGACATAGGGTTGGGTGAAAAACTGTTTTTT
cdr3_aa: CASSDIGLGEKLFF

d_call: TRBD2
clone_size: -
j_call: TRBJ2-1
v_call: TRBV19
cdr3_nt: TGTGCCAGTAGTATCCCCGGGGCTAGCGGGCTGTACAATGAGCAGTTCTTC
cdr3_aa: CASSIPGASGLYNEQFF

d_call: -
clone_size: -
j_call: TRBJ2-7
v_call: TRBV13
cdr3_nt: TGTGCCAGCAGCTTACTTGGACTCAGTTCCTACGAGCAGTACTTC
cdr3_aa: CASSLLGLSSYEQYF

d_call: -
clone_size: -
j_call: TRBJ2-2
v_call: TRBV19
cdr3_nt: TGTGCCAGTAGTATGTTGCAGAACACCGGGGAGCTGTTTTTT
cdr3_aa: CASSMLQNTGELFF

d_call: -
clone_size: -
j_call: TRBJ1-5
v_call: TRBV6-1
cdr3_nt: TGTGCCAGCAGTGAATTACAGGGCCATAGCAATCAGCCCCAGCATTTT
cdr3_aa: CASSELQGHSNQPQHF

d_call: TRBD2
clone_size: -
j_call: TRBJ2-3
v_call: TRBV5-4
cdr3_nt: TGTGCCAGCAGCTCATCGACTAGCGCGCTTACGCAGTATTTT
cdr3_aa: CASSSSTSALTQYF

d_call: -
clone_size: -
j_call: TRBJ2-7
v_call: TRBV4-2
cdr3_nt: TGTGCCAGCAGCAGTCCTTTGGACAGTGCTTTGAACGAGCAGTACTTC
cdr3_aa: CASSSPLDSALNEQYF

d_call: -
clone_size: -
j_call: TRBJ2-2
v_call: TRBV6-1
cdr3_nt: TGTGCCAGCAGTGGACGGACCTTGAACACCGGGGAGCTGTTTTTT
cdr3_aa: CASSGRTLNTGELFF

d_call: -
clone_size: -
j_call: TRBJ2-5
v_call: TRBV20-1
cdr3_nt: TGCAGTGTCGTTAACCAAGAGACCCAGTACTTC
cdr3_aa: CSVVNQETQYF

d_call: TRBD2
clone_size: once
j_call: TRBJ2-1
v_call: TRBV11-3
cdr3_nt: TGTGCCAGCAGCTTATCGCCGGGACTAGGGGGCAATGAGCAGTTCTTC
cdr3_aa: CASSLSPGLGGNEQFF

d_call: -
clone_size: -
j_call: TRBJ1-5
v_call: TRBV28
cdr3_nt: TGTGCCAGCAGTCTGCTAAATCAGCCCCAGCATTTT
cdr3_aa: CASSLLNQPQHF

d_call: -
clone_size: many
j_call: TRBJ1-3
v_call: TRBV25-1
cdr3_nt: TGTGCCAGCAGTGGCCCAATGGGGTCGGCTGGAAACACCATATATTTT
cdr3_aa: CASSGPMGSAGNTIYF

d_call: TRBD1
clone_size: -
j_call: TRBJ1-1
v_call: TRBV5-1
cdr3_nt: TGCGCCAGCAGCTTGGCCCAGGGGGCGGGCACTGAAGCTTTCTTT
cdr3_aa: CASSLAQGAGTEAFF

d_call: TRBD1
clone_size: -
j_call: TRBJ2-5
v_call: TRBV11-1
cdr3_nt: TGTGCCAGCAGCTCGGGACAGCAAGAGACCCAGTACTTC
cdr3_aa: CASSSGQQETQYF

d_call: -
clone_size: many
j_call: TRBJ1-2
v_call: TRBV19
cdr3_nt: TGTGCCAGTAGTATGGTGGAGTATGGCTACACCTTC
cdr3_aa: CASSMVEYGYTF

d_call: -
clone_size: -
j_call: TRBJ1-4
v_call: TRBV5-8
cdr3_nt: TGTGCCAGCAGCTTTTCTATTAATGAAAAACTGTTTTTT
cdr3_aa: CASSFSINEKLFF

d_call: -
clone_size: -
j_call: TRBJ1-5
v_call: TRBV2
cdr3_nt: TGTGCCAGCAGGGATTTACAGGCCCCATATAGCAATCAGCCCCAGCATTTT
cdr3_aa: CASRDLQAPYSNQPQHF

d_call: -
clone_size: once
j_call: TRBJ2-1
v_call: TRBV27
cdr3_nt: TGTGCCAGCAGTACGCCTGGGTCATGGTTCTTC
cdr3_aa: CASSTPGSWFF

d_call: -
clone_size: -
j_call: TRBJ2-3
v_call: TRBV7-9
cdr3_nt: TGTGCCAGCAGCTTGGACCGAGGAGATACGCAGTATTTT
cdr3_aa: CASSLDRGDTQYF

d_call: TRBD1
clone_size: -
j_call: TRBJ2-4
v_call: TRBV7-8
cdr3_nt: TGTGCCAGCAGCTGGGCGAGGGACAGGGGAGCCAAAAACATTCAGTACTTC
cdr3_aa: CASSWARDRGAKNIQYF

d_call: TRBD2
clone_size: -
j_call: TRBJ2-3
v_call: TRBV6-1
cdr3_nt: TGTGCCACATCCGGACTAGCGGGAGGTACAGATACGCAGTATTTT
cdr3_aa: CATSGLAGGTDTQYF

d_call: TRBD2
clone_size: -
j_call: TRBJ2-3
v_call: TRBV7-9
cdr3_nt: TGTGCCAGCAGCTTGGGGACTAGCGGGATGGCAGATACGCAGTATTTT
cdr3_aa: CASSLGTSGMADTQYF

d_call: -
clone_size: -
j_call: TRBJ1-1
v_call: TRBV25-1
cdr3_nt: TGTGCCAGCAAAGGACCCTATGGCGCTGAAGCTTTCTTT
cdr3_aa: CASKGPYGAEAFF

d_call: TRBD1
clone_size: -
j_call: TRBJ2-7
v_call: TRBV28
cdr3_nt: TGTGCCAGCAGTTTATACTTTCGACAGGGTCGATCCTACGAGCAGTACTTC
cdr3_aa: CASSLYFRQGRSYEQYF

d_call: TRBD1
clone_size: -
j_call: TRBJ2-5
v_call: TRBV6-4
cdr3_nt: TGTGCCAGCAGTCGGGACAGCCAAGAGACCCAGTACTTC
cdr3_aa: CASSRDSQETQYF

d_call: TRBD1
clone_size: -
j_call: TRBJ2-7
v_call: TRBV6-1
cdr3_nt: TGTGCCAGCAGTGGGGACAGGGTAAGAGAGGCCCGGGGGGTCGAGCAGTACTTC
cdr3_aa: CASSGDRVREARGVEQYF

d_call: TRBD2
clone_size: -
j_call: TRBJ2-7
v_call: TRBV5-1
cdr3_nt: TGCGCCAGCAGCCCCGGTGTGGATAGCGGGACCTACGAGCAGTACTTC
cdr3_aa: CASSPGVDSGTYEQYF

d_call: -
clone_size: -
j_call: TRBJ1-2
v_call: TRBV6-6
cdr3_nt: TGTGCCAGCAGTTTAGGGGCTAACTATGGCTACACCTTC
cdr3_aa: CASSLGANYGYTF

d_call: -
clone_size: -
j_call: TRBJ2-7
v_call: TRBV11-2
cdr3_nt: TGTGCCAGCAGCCCCTCTAGGACGCAGCACGAGCAGTACTTC
cdr3_aa: CASSPSRTQHEQYF

d_call: TRBD2
clone_size: -
j_call: TRBJ2-3
v_call: TRBV27
cdr3_nt: TGTGCCAGCAGTTCAGGGACTAGCGGGAGGTCTACGCAGTATTTT
cdr3_aa: CASSSGTSGRSTQYF

d_call: TRBD1
clone_size: -
j_call: TRBJ1-1
v_call: TRBV9
cdr3_nt: TGTGCCAGCAGCGTAGAGGGACAGCCGAACACTGAAGCTTTCTTT
cdr3_aa: CASSVEGQPNTEAFF

d_call: TRBD1
clone_size: once
j_call: TRBJ1-5
v_call: TRBV4-1
cdr3_nt: TGCGCCAGCAGCCAACGACAGGGGGCTAGCAATCAGCCCCAGCATTTT
cdr3_aa: CASSQRQGASNQPQHF

d_call: TRBD1
clone_size: -
j_call: TRBJ1-4
v_call: TRBV9
cdr3_nt: TGTGCCAGCAGCGTAGCCGTAACCTCGACAGGGGGAGAGGAAAAACTGTTTTTT
cdr3_aa: CASSVAVTSTGGEEKLFF

d_call: TRBD2
clone_size: few
j_call: TRBJ2-7
v_call: TRBV7-2
cdr3_nt: TGTGCCAGCAGCTTAAGAGCGGGAGAAGTCGGGCAGTACTTC
cdr3_aa: CASSLRAGEVGQYF

d_call: TRBD2
clone_size: -
j_call: TRBJ2-7
v_call: TRBV5-1
cdr3_nt: TGCGCCAGCAGCCCGGGGGGTAAGGTCAAGGGCGAGCAGTACTTC
cdr3_aa: CASSPGGKVKGEQYF